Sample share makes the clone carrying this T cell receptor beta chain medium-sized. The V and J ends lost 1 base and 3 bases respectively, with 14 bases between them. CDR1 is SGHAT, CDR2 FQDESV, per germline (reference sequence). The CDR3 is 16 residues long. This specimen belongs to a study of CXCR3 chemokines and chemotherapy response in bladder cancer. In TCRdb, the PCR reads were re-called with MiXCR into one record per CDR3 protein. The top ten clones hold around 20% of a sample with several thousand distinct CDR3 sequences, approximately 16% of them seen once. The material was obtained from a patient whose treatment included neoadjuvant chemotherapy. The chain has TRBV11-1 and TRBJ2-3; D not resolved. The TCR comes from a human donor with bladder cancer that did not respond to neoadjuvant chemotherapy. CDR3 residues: CASSLDPGRNTDTQYF. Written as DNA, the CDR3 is TGTGCCAGCAGCTTAGATCCGGGCCGTAATACAGATACGCAGTATTTT.